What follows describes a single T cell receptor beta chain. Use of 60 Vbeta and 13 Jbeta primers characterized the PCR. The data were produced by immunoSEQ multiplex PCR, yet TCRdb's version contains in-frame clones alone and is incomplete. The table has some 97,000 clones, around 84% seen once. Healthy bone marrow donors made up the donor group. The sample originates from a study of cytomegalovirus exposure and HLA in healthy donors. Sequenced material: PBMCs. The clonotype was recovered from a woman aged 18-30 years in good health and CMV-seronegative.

The CDR3 reads CASSFSTNTDTQYF. For the CDR3, the DNA is TGTGCCAGCAGTTTCAGTACGAACACAGATACGCAGTATTTT. The rearrangement links TRBV27 to TRBJ2-3; the D is unclear. CDR1 is MNHEY and CDR2 is SMNVEV in the germline V gene (reference sequence). CDR3 length: 14 residues. V dropped 3 bases and J dropped 2 bases, with 9 bases sitting between them.